This T cell receptor beta chain was recovered during a study of CD8 T cells in ankylosing spondylitis. TCRdb reprocessed the 5' RACE reads with MiXCR, giving one entry per CDR3 protein. The repertoire holds some 240,000 distinct CDR3 sequences, with roughly 18% as singletons. This clonotype was picked up a small number of times. The CDR3 spans 14 residues. Per germline, CDR1 MGHRA and CDR2 YSYEKL. V lost 2 bases and J lost 2; bases outside the gene matches: 3. The source is a male donor with ankylosing spondylitis or in good health (not recorded which). The sample consisted of blood, either unsorted or a sorted T cell fraction (not recorded which). This chain joins TRBV4-1 and TRBJ2-7, with 7 bases identical to TRBD2. The CDR3 nucleotides are TGCGCCAGCAGCCAAACGGGAGGCACCTACGAGCAGTACTTC. Protein product: CASSQTGGTYEQYF.